The 3 T cell receptor beta chains given below trace back to one sample, sequenced in a study of cytomegalovirus exposure and HLA in healthy donors. The PCR contained 60 Vbeta and 13 Jbeta primers. TCRdb keeps only in-frame clones here, not all; method: immunoSEQ multiplex PCR. Here the sample spans approximately 210,000 clones, about 80% being singletons. Sequenced material: PBMCs. The receptors here all came from a man aged 35 to 55 in good health and CMV-seropositive.

The chain carries TRBV10-3 and TRBJ1-1; 8 positions agree with TRBD1. Germline values: CDR1 ENHRY, CDR2 SYGVKD. The CDR3 contains 17 residues. With V trimmed by 3 bases and J by 1 base, 10 bases remained unmatched. The chain's CDR3 is CAISEGTGGAWNTEAFF. The CDR3 nucleotides are TGTGCCATCAGTGAAGGTACAGGGGGGGCGTGGAACACTGAAGCTTTCTTT.

The chain employs TRBV6-6 and TRBJ2-5; 7 bases match TRBD1. The germline gives CDR1 MNHNY, CDR2 SVGAGI (reference sequence). Losses at the gene ends were 7 bases for V and 4 bases for J; bases not matched to a gene: 9. The CDR3 extends over 14 amino acids. In DNA form, the CDR3 reads TGTGCCAGCAAGACGACAGGGAAGGGAGAGACCCAGTACTTC. It specifies CASKTTGKGETQYF.

The V and J genes are TRBV10-1 and TRBJ1-2; tentative D call: TRBD1 (5 bases). Deletions cut 2 bases from V and 3 bases from J, with 7 bases between. From germline, CDR1 is WNHNN and CDR2 SYGVQD (reference sequence). The CDR3 spans 13 residues. CDR3 sequence reads: CASSEARDYGYTF. The CDR3 region has the DNA TGCGCCAGCAGTGAGGCCAGGGACTATGGCTACACCTTC.